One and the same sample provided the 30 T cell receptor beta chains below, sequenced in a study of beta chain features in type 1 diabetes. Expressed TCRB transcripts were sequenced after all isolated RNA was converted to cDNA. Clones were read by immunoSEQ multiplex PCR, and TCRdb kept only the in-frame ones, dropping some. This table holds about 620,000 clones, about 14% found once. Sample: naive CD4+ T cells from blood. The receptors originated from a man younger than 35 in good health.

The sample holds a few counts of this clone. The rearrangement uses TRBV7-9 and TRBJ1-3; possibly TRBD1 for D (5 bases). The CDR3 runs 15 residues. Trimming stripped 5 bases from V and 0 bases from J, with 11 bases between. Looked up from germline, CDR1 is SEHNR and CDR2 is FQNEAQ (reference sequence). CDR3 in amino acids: CASSPDTDSGNTIYF. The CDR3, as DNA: TGTGCCAGCAGCCCGGACACCGACTCTGGAAACACCATATATTTT. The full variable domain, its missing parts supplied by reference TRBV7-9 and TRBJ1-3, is DTGVSQNPRHKITKRGQNVTFRCDPISEHNRLYWYRQTLGQGPEFLTYFQNEAQLEKSRLLSDRFSAERPKGSFSTLEIQRTEQGDSAMYLCASSPDTDSGNTIYFGEGSWLTVV.

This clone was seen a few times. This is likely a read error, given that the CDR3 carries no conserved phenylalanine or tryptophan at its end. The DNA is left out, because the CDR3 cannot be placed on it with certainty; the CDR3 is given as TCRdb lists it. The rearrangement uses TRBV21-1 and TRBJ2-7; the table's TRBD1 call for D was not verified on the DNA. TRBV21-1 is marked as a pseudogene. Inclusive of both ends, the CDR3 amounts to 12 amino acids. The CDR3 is CASSNLPLAGEI.

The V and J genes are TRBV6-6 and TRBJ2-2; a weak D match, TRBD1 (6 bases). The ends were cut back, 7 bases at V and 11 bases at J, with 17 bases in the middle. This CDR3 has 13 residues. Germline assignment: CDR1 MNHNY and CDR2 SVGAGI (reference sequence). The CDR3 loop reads CASTRTVPTELFF. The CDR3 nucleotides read TGTGCCAGCACCCGGACAGTGCCAACTGAGCTGTTTTTT.

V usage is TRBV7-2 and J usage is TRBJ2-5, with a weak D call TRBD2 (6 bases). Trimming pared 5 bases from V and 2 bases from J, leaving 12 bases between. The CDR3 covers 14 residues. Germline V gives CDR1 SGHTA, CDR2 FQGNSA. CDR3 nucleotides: TGTGCCAGCAGCCCTTACGGGGGTCAAGAGACCCAGTACTTC. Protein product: CASSPYGGQETQYF.

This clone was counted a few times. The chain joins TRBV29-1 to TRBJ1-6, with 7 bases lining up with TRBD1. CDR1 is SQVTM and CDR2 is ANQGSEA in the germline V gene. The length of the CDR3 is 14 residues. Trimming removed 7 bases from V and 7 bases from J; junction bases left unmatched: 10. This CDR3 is CSAKTGSWNSPLHF. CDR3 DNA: TGCAGCGCAAAGACAGGGTCTTGGAATTCACCCCTCCACTTT.

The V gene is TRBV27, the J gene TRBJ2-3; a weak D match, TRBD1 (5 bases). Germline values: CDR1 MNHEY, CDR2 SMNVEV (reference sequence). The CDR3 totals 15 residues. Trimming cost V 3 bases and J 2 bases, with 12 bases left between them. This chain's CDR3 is CASSFIGVPTDTQYF. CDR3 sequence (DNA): TGTGCCAGCAGTTTCATAGGGGTTCCCACAGATACGCAGTATTTT.

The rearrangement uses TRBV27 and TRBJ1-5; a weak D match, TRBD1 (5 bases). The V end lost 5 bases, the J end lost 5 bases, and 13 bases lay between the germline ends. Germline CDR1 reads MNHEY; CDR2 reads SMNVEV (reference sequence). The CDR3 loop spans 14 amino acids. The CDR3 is CASSRTGRHQPQHF. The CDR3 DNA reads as TGTGCCAGCAGTAGAACGGGACGCCATCAGCCCCAGCATTTT.

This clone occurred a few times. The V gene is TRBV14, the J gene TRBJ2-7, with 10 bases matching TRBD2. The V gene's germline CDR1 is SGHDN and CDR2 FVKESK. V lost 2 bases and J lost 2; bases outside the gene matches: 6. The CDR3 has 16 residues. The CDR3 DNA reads TGTGCCAGCAGCCAATGGACTAGCGGTTTGACCTACGAGCAGTACTTC. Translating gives CASSQWTSGLTYEQYF.

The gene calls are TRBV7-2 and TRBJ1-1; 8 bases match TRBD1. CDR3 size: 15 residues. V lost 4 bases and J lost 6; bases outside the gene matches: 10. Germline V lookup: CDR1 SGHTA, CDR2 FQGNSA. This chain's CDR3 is CASSSQGAVPAEAFF. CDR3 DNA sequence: TGTGCCAGCAGCTCTCAGGGGGCTGTCCCCGCTGAAGCTTTCTTT.

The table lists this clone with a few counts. CDR3 sequence: CASSLVRGEETQYF. CDR3 DNA: TGTGCCAGCAGCTTGGTGCGGGGAGAGGAGACCCAGTACTTC. The chain links TRBV5-4 to TRBJ2-5; D is possibly TRBD2 (6 bases). The CDR3 runs 14 residues. V dropped 0 bases and J dropped 5 bases, with 11 bases sitting between them. The germline gives CDR1 SGHNT, CDR2 YYREEE (reference sequence).

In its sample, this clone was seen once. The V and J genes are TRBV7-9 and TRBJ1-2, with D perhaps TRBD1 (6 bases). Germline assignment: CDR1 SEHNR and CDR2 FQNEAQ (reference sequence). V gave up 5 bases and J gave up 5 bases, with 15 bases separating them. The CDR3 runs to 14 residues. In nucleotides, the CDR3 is TGTGCCAGCAGCGTCCCGAGGACAGCTTATGGCTACACCTTC. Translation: CASSVPRTAYGYTF.

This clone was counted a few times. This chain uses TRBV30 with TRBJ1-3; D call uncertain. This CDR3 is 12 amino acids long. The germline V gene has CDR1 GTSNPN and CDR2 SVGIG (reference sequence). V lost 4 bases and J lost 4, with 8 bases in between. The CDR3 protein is CAWKGVGNTIYF. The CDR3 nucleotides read TGTGCCTGGAAGGGTGTGGGAAACACCATATATTTT.

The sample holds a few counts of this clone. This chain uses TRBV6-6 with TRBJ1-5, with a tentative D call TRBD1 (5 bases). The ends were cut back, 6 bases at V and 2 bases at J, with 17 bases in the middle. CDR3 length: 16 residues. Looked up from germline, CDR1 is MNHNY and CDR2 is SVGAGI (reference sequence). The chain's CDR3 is CASSADLRGGNQPQHF. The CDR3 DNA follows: TGTGCCAGCAGCGCCGACCTAAGGGGAGGCAATCAGCCCCAGCATTTT.

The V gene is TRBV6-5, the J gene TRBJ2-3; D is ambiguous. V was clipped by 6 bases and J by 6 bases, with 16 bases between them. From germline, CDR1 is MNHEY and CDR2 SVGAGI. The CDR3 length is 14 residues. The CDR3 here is CASRGIQFRDTQYF. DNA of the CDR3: TGTGCCAGCAGGGGAATACAATTTCGGGATACGCAGTATTTT.

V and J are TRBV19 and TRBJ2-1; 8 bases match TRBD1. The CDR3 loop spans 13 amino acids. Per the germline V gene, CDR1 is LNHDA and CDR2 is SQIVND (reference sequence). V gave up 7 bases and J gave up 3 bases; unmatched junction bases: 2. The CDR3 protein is CASTGQGYNEQFF. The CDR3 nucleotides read TGTGCCAGTACTGGACAGGGCTACAATGAGCAGTTCTTC. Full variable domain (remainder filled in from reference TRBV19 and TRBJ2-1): DGGITQSPKYLFRKEGQNVTLSCEQNLNHDAMYWYRQDPGQGLRLIYYSQIVNDFQKGDIAEGYSVSREKKESFPLTVTSAQKNPTAFYLCASTGQGYNEQFFGPGTRLTVL.

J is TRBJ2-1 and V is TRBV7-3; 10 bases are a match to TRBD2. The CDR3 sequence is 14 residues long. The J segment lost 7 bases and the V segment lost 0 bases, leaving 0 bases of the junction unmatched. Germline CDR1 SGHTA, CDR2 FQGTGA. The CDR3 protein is CASSLTSGGNEQFF. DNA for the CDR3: TGTGCCAGCAGCTTAACTAGCGGGGGGAATGAGCAGTTCTTC.

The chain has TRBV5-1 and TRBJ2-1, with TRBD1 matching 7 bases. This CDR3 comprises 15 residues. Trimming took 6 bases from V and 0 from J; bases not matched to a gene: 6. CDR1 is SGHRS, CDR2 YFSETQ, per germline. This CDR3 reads CASTLQGSSYNEQFF. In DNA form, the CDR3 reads TGCGCCAGCACCCTACAGGGGAGCTCCTACAATGAGCAGTTCTTC.

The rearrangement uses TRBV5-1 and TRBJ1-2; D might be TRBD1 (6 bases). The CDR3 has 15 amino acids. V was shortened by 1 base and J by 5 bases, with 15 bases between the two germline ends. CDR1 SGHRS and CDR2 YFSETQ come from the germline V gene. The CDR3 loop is CASSLNPGDSYGYTF. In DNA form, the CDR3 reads TGCGCCAGCAGCTTGAATCCAGGGGATTCTTATGGCTACACCTTC.

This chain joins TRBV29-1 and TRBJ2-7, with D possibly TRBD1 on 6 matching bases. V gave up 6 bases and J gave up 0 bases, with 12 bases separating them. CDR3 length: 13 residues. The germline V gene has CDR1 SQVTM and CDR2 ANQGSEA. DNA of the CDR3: TGCAGCGTAGCCCGGACAGTCTCCTACGAGCAGTACTTC. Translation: CSVARTVSYEQYF.

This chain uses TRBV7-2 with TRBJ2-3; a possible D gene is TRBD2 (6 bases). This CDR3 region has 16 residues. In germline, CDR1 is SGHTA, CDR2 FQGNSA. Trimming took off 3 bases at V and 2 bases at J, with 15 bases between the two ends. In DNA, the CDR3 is TGTGCCAGCAGCTTGGGCGGGATGACATTCACAGATACGCAGTATTTT. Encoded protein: CASSLGGMTFTDTQYF.

The CDR3 DNA sequence: TGCGCCAGCAGCCAACAGCAGGGGGCAAGAAGTTACACCTTC. Protein: CASSQQQGARSYTF. This chain joins TRBV4-3 and TRBJ1-2; 8 nucleotides line up with TRBD1. Unmatched junction bases numbered 10, after V lost 2 bases and J lost 11 bases. The CDR3 runs to 14 residues. Germline lookup yields CDR1 LGHNA and CDR2 YSLEER.

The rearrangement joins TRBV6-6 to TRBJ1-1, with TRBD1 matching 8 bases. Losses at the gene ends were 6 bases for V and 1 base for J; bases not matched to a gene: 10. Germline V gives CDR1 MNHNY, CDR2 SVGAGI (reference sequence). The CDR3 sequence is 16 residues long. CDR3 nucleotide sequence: TGTGCCAGCAGAAGGGGACAGGTTATATGGAACACTGAAGCTTTCTTT. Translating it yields CASRRGQVIWNTEAFF.

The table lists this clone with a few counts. The CDR3 here is CASTPKAGGPADTQYF. DNA for the CDR3: TGCGCCAGCACCCCAAAGGCGGGGGGGCCAGCAGATACGCAGTATTTT. This rearrangement joins TRBV5-1 to TRBJ2-3; 9 nucleotides agree with TRBD2. V was clipped by 6 bases and J by 4 bases; unmatched bases: 12. CDR3 length: 16 amino acids. Germline CDR1 and CDR2: SGHRS and YFSETQ.

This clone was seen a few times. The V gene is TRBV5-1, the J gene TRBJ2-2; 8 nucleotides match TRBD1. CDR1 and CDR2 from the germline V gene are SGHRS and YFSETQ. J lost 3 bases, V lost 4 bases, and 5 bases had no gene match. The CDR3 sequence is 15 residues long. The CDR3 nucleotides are TGCGCCAGCAGCCTGGACAGGGTGGACACCGGGGAGCTGTTTTTT. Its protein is CASSLDRVDTGELFF.

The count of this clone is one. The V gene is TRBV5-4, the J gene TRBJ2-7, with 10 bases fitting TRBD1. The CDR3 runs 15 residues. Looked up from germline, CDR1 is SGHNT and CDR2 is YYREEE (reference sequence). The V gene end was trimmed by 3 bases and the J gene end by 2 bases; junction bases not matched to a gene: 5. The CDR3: CASSSPGTGAYEQYF. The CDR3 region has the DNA TGTGCCAGCAGCTCACCCGGGACAGGGGCCTACGAGCAGTACTTC.

This CDR3 is CASSLGTSGADTQYF. The CDR3 DNA follows: TGTGCCAGCAGTTTAGGGACTAGTGGCGCAGATACGCAGTATTTT. This chain connects TRBV27 to TRBJ2-3; 8 bases match TRBD2. The CDR3 covers 15 residues. V shed 2 bases and J 4 bases; nucleotides not matched to a gene: 5. In germline, CDR1 is MNHEY, CDR2 SMNVEV (reference sequence).

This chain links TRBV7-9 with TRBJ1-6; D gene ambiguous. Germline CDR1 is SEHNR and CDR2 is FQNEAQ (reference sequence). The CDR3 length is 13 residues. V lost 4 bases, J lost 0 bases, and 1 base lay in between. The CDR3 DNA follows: TGTGCCAGCAGCTCCTCCTATAATTCACCCCTCCACTTT. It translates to CASSSSYNSPLHF. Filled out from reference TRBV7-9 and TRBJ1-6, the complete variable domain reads DTGVSQNPRHKITKRGQNVTFRCDPISEHNRLYWYRQTLGQGPEFLTYFQNEAQLEKSRLLSDRFSAERPKGSFSTLEIQRTEQGDSAMYLCASSSSYNSPLHFGNGTRLTVT.

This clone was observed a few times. Here the CDR3 DNA reads TGTGCCAGCAGCTACGGCCGACAGGGGAGTGGTTATGGCTACACCTTC. Translating gives CASSYGRQGSGYGYTF. V usage is TRBV7-2 and J usage is TRBJ1-2, with TRBD1 identical over 8 bases. CDR1 and CDR2 (germline): SGHTA, FQGNSA. Trimming cost V 4 bases and J 5 bases; bases outside gene matches: 12. The CDR3 sequence is 16 residues long.

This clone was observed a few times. CDR3 amino acids: CASSAPSVLSYEQYF. The CDR3 nucleotides are TGTGCCAGCAGTGCGCCTAGCGTCCTATCCTACGAGCAGTACTTC. The chain employs TRBV2 and TRBJ2-7, with D perhaps matching TRBD2 (6 bases). Germline CDR1 SNHLY, CDR2 FYNNEI. This CDR3 region has 15 residues. The V gene lost 4 bases and the J gene lost 1 base, with 14 bases spanning the gap.

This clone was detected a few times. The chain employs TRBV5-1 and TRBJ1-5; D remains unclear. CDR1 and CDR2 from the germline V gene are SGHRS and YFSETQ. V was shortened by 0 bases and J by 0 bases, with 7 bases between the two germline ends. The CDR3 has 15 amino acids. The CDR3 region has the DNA TGCGCCAGCAGCTTGGGAGTGTATAGCAATCAGCCCCAGCATTTT. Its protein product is CASSLGVYSNQPQHF.